These T cell receptor beta chains were read from a single sample in a study of T cell repertoires in cytomegalovirus infection. These receptors' antigens are unknown. TCRdb processed the reads anew with MiXCR; each CDR3 protein has one entry. The sample carries about 830,000 distinct CDR3 sequences, about 33% recorded once. Specimen: cultured CD8+ T cells from PBMCs, collected from culture after CMV antigen stimulation. These TCRs come from a human donor in good health (CMV status not recorded). Some clones in this sample may be carry-over from other donors' samples. CDR3s include the opening cysteine and the closing phenylalanine or tryptophan. Fields, in order: J gene, V gene, D gene, clone size, CDR3 DNA, CDR3 protein. A D gene is named only where the DNA matches it firmly. The size field is filled for only some rows; it gives once, few, many or a size class.

j_call: TRBJ2-1
v_call: TRBV9
d_call: TRBD2
clone_size: NA
cdr3_nt: TGTGCCAGCAGCGTAGGGACTAGCGGGGACTCCTACAATGAGCAGTTCTTC
cdr3_aa: CASSVGTSGDSYNEQFF

j_call: TRBJ1-2
v_call: TRBV20-1
d_call: TRBD1
clone_size: NA
cdr3_nt: TGCAGTGCTAGACGCAGGGGGCAGGAATATGGCTACACCTTC
cdr3_aa: CSARRRGQEYGYTF

j_call: TRBJ1-1
v_call: TRBV5-1
d_call: NA
clone_size: once
cdr3_nt: TGCGCCAGCAGCGAGGGGGGCGAGAACACTGAAGCTTTCTTT
cdr3_aa: CASSEGGENTEAFF

j_call: TRBJ2-1
v_call: TRBV18
d_call: TRBD1
clone_size: NA
cdr3_nt: TGTGCCAGCTCACCGACCGGGACAGTCAATGAGCAGTTCTTC
cdr3_aa: CASSPTGTVNEQFF

j_call: TRBJ1-1
v_call: TRBV7-6
d_call: NA
clone_size: many
cdr3_nt: TGTGCCAGCGCGCGGAAAGGGACTGAAGCTTTCTTT
cdr3_aa: CASARKGTEAFF

j_call: TRBJ2-5
v_call: TRBV20-1
d_call: NA
clone_size: NA
cdr3_nt: TGCAGTGCCGGGACACAGGAAGCAGTTCGGGAGACCCAGTACTTC
cdr3_aa: CSAGTQEAVRETQYF

j_call: TRBJ2-7
v_call: TRBV6-5
d_call: TRBD2
clone_size: once
cdr3_nt: TGTGCCAGCAGTCCACGATTTGGCGGGAGAACCCATTACGAGCAGTACTTC
cdr3_aa: CASSPRFGGRTHYEQYF

j_call: TRBJ2-7
v_call: TRBV7-6
d_call: NA
clone_size: many
cdr3_nt: TGTGCCAGCAGCTCGGGACCTGACGAGCAGTACTTC
cdr3_aa: CASSSGPDEQYF

j_call: TRBJ1-1
v_call: TRBV19
d_call: NA
clone_size: few
cdr3_nt: TGTGCCAGTAGTCTAACACAAGTCACTGAAGCTTTCTTT
cdr3_aa: CASSLTQVTEAFF

j_call: TRBJ2-7
v_call: TRBV7-6
d_call: TRBD1
clone_size: many
cdr3_nt: TGTGCCAGCAGCCCCTGGACAGGGGGCTACGAGCAGTACTTC
cdr3_aa: CASSPWTGGYEQYF

j_call: TRBJ2-3
v_call: TRBV19
d_call: NA
clone_size: NA
cdr3_nt: TGTGCCAGTAGTATTTGGGGTCCAGATACGCAGTATTTT
cdr3_aa: CASSIWGPDTQYF

j_call: TRBJ2-1
v_call: TRBV7-9
d_call: TRBD2
clone_size: many
cdr3_nt: TGTGCCAGCAGAGGGACTAGCGACTCCTACAATGAGCAGTTCTTC
cdr3_aa: CASRGTSDSYNEQFF

j_call: TRBJ1-2
v_call: TRBV12-3/TRBV12-4
d_call: TRBD1
clone_size: few
cdr3_nt: TGTGCCAGCAGTCTACAGGGGGCAGCGCTTGGCTACACCTTC
cdr3_aa: CASSLQGAALGYTF

j_call: TRBJ2-7
v_call: TRBV19
d_call: NA
clone_size: NA
cdr3_nt: TGTGCCAGTAGTCCGTCAAACCCGTACGAGCAGTACTTC
cdr3_aa: CASSPSNPYEQYF

j_call: TRBJ2-1
v_call: TRBV2
d_call: NA
clone_size: few
cdr3_nt: TGTGCCAGCAGTGAAGCGCGGCAGGCCCCCTACAATGAGCAGTTCTTC
cdr3_aa: CASSEARQAPYNEQFF

j_call: TRBJ2-1
v_call: TRBV2
d_call: NA
clone_size: NA
cdr3_nt: TGTGCCAGCATCGGCGGGGGCCCCTACAATGAGCAGTTCTTC
cdr3_aa: CASIGGGPYNEQFF

j_call: TRBJ2-1
v_call: TRBV6-2/TRBV6-3
d_call: NA
clone_size: few
cdr3_nt: TGTGCCAGCAGTTACTCACAGGGAATGGTTTACAATGAGCAGTTCTTC
cdr3_aa: CASSYSQGMVYNEQFF

j_call: TRBJ1-1
v_call: TRBV4-1
d_call: NA
clone_size: few
cdr3_nt: TGCGCCAGCAGCCAAGAAACCGGGGGTCCTGAAGCTTTCTTT
cdr3_aa: CASSQETGGPEAFF

j_call: TRBJ2-3
v_call: TRBV7-6
d_call: NA
clone_size: many
cdr3_nt: TGTGCCAGCAGCTCCAGGGTGACAGGTCAGACTACGCAGTATTTT
cdr3_aa: CASSSRVTGQTTQYF

j_call: TRBJ2-5
v_call: TRBV7-6
d_call: NA
clone_size: few
cdr3_nt: TGTGCCAGCACCCCCCCGGGCACCGGGACCCAGTACTTC
cdr3_aa: CASTPPGTGTQYF

j_call: TRBJ1-2
v_call: TRBV11-2
d_call: NA
clone_size: few
cdr3_nt: TGTGCCAGCAGTCTTTGGAGATTAAAGACGGGCAACTATGGCTACACCTTC
cdr3_aa: CASSLWRLKTGNYGYTF

j_call: TRBJ1-1
v_call: TRBV6-4
d_call: NA
clone_size: NA
cdr3_nt: TGTGCCAGCAGCGATGGATTGGCTGAAGCTTTCTTT
cdr3_aa: CASSDGLAEAFF

j_call: TRBJ2-2
v_call: TRBV5-5
d_call: NA
clone_size: NA
cdr3_nt: TGTGCCAGCAGCTTGAGGGACCCTGGATTCGGGGAGCTGTTTTTT
cdr3_aa: CASSLRDPGFGELFF

j_call: TRBJ2-7
v_call: TRBV7-6
d_call: TRBD2
clone_size: NA
cdr3_nt: TGTGCTAGCAGCCCCCGGACTAGCGGGGGGGCCGAAGAGCTGTACTTC
cdr3_aa: CASSPRTSGGAEELYF

j_call: TRBJ1-4
v_call: TRBV12-3/TRBV12-4
d_call: NA
clone_size: NA
cdr3_nt: TGTGCCAGCAGTTTCACGACGCCCGCAACTAATGAAAAACTGTTTTTT
cdr3_aa: CASSFTTPATNEKLFF

j_call: TRBJ2-6
v_call: TRBV7-3
d_call: NA
clone_size: NA
cdr3_nt: TGTGCCAGCAGCCTCCTGGGACCTCTCTCTGGGGCCAACGTCCTGACTTTC
cdr3_aa: CASSLLGPLSGANVLTF

j_call: TRBJ1-2
v_call: TRBV25-1
d_call: NA
clone_size: few
cdr3_nt: TGTGCCAGCAGTGGTGGGACCCCCCATAATCGCTTGGATGGCTACACCTTC
cdr3_aa: CASSGGTPHNRLDGYTF

j_call: TRBJ1-1
v_call: TRBV7-9
d_call: NA
clone_size: many
cdr3_nt: TGTGCCAGCAGCCTCGGGCCTACGGACACTGAAGCTTTCTTT
cdr3_aa: CASSLGPTDTEAFF

j_call: TRBJ2-7
v_call: TRBV10-3
d_call: NA
clone_size: few
cdr3_nt: TGTGCCATCACTCCGGGACCTCCCGCCTACGAGCAGTACTTC
cdr3_aa: CAITPGPPAYEQYF

j_call: TRBJ2-1
v_call: TRBV6-4
d_call: NA
clone_size: NA
cdr3_nt: TGTGCCAGCAGTGACTCGGGGACAGAGCAGTTCTTC
cdr3_aa: CASSDSGTEQFF

j_call: TRBJ1-1
v_call: TRBV5-1
d_call: NA
clone_size: many
cdr3_nt: TGCGCCAGCAGTTTGACAGACATGAACACTGAAGCTTTCTTT
cdr3_aa: CASSLTDMNTEAFF

j_call: TRBJ1-4
v_call: TRBV5-3
d_call: NA
clone_size: NA
cdr3_nt: TGTGCCAGCAGCTTGTTAGGGGAGATAACTAATGAAAAACTGTTTTTT
cdr3_aa: CASSLLGEITNEKLFF

j_call: TRBJ2-5
v_call: TRBV28
d_call: TRBD2
clone_size: NA
cdr3_nt: TGTGCCAGCAGTTTCGGGACGGGGGGGCCGGAGACCCAGTACTTC
cdr3_aa: CASSFGTGGPETQYF

j_call: TRBJ1-4
v_call: TRBV14
d_call: NA
clone_size: few
cdr3_nt: TGTGCCAGCAGCCAAGAATACAGATCTGAAAAACTGTTTTTT
cdr3_aa: CASSQEYRSEKLFF

j_call: TRBJ2-1
v_call: TRBV7-9
d_call: TRBD1
clone_size: few
cdr3_nt: TGTGCCAGTACCGGGACAGGGCGGGATGAGCAGTTCTTC
cdr3_aa: CASTGTGRDEQFF

j_call: TRBJ2-1
v_call: TRBV6-1
d_call: NA
clone_size: few
cdr3_nt: TGTGCCAGCAGGCTGGGAGCAGGCAATGAGCAGTTCTTC
cdr3_aa: CASRLGAGNEQFF

j_call: TRBJ1-2
v_call: TRBV7-9
d_call: NA
clone_size: NA
cdr3_nt: TGTGCCAGCAGCTTAGACTTAAGGTGGAGAGGAGAGGCTAACTATGGCTACACCTTC
cdr3_aa: CASSLDLRWRGEANYGYTF

j_call: TRBJ1-2
v_call: TRBV7-3
d_call: NA
clone_size: NA
cdr3_nt: TGTGCCAGCAGCTTAAAGTCCATTTCTAACTATGGCTACACCTTC
cdr3_aa: CASSLKSISNYGYTF

j_call: TRBJ2-3
v_call: TRBV27
d_call: TRBD2
clone_size: NA
cdr3_nt: TGTGCCAGCAGTTGGGGGACTAGCGGGGGGGCGTGGACAGATACGCAGTATTTT
cdr3_aa: CASSWGTSGGAWTDTQYF

j_call: TRBJ2-1
v_call: TRBV7-9
d_call: NA
clone_size: few
cdr3_nt: TGTGCCAGCAGCTTAGGGACAAATCTTAATGAGCAGTTCTTC
cdr3_aa: CASSLGTNLNEQFF

j_call: TRBJ1-4
v_call: TRBV7-9
d_call: TRBD1
clone_size: few
cdr3_nt: TGTGCCAGCAGCGAGGGGGCGAGAGAAAAACTGTTTTTT
cdr3_aa: CASSEGAREKLFF

j_call: TRBJ1-1
v_call: TRBV7-9
d_call: NA
clone_size: few
cdr3_nt: TGTGCCAGCAGCCCCGTATCGAGCACTGAAGCTTTCTTT
cdr3_aa: CASSPVSSTEAFF

j_call: TRBJ2-3
v_call: TRBV12-3/TRBV12-4
d_call: TRBD2
clone_size: NA
cdr3_nt: TGTGCCAGCAGTACCGGACTAGGACTAGATACGCAGTATTTT
cdr3_aa: CASSTGLGLDTQYF

j_call: TRBJ1-2
v_call: TRBV7-6
d_call: NA
clone_size: few
cdr3_nt: TGTGCCAGCAGCCAGGTTGGGGAGGTTAAAACCTTC
cdr3_aa: CASSQVGEVKTF

j_call: TRBJ2-3
v_call: TRBV7-9
d_call: TRBD1
clone_size: NA
cdr3_nt: TGTGCCAGCAGCCCCACACAGCGGCGGGACAGGCCTCCAGATACGCAGTATTTT
cdr3_aa: CASSPTQRRDRPPDTQYF

j_call: TRBJ2-3
v_call: TRBV4-1
d_call: TRBD2
clone_size: NA
cdr3_nt: TGCGCCAGCAGCCATCCTCAACCTAGCGGGGGTTCCCAAGATACGCAGTATTTT
cdr3_aa: CASSHPQPSGGSQDTQYF

j_call: TRBJ2-1
v_call: TRBV29-1
d_call: NA
clone_size: few
cdr3_nt: TGCAGCGTTACAGCATTAACGGGGTACAATGAGCAGTTCTTC
cdr3_aa: CSVTALTGYNEQFF

j_call: TRBJ1-2
v_call: TRBV7-9
d_call: NA
clone_size: NA
cdr3_nt: TGTGCCAGCAGCATGGGGACCTTTGGCTACACCTTC
cdr3_aa: CASSMGTFGYTF

j_call: TRBJ1-5
v_call: TRBV7-8
d_call: NA
clone_size: many
cdr3_nt: TGTGCCAGCAGCTTAGCCCGGTGGGGTGGGAATCAGCCCCAGCATTTT
cdr3_aa: CASSLARWGGNQPQHF

j_call: TRBJ1-2
v_call: TRBV12-3/TRBV12-4
d_call: NA
clone_size: few
cdr3_nt: TGTGCCAGCAGTCCAGGATCGGCAGGGTTCTATGGCTACACCTTC
cdr3_aa: CASSPGSAGFYGYTF

j_call: TRBJ2-5
v_call: TRBV6-6
d_call: NA
clone_size: NA
cdr3_nt: TGTGCCAGCAGTTACTCGAACCGATTACAAGAGACCCAGTACTTC
cdr3_aa: CASSYSNRLQETQYF

j_call: TRBJ1-1
v_call: TRBV12-3/TRBV12-4
d_call: NA
clone_size: many
cdr3_nt: TGTGCCAGCAGTGGGACGGTGGGAACTGAAGCTTTCTTT
cdr3_aa: CASSGTVGTEAFF

j_call: TRBJ1-3
v_call: TRBV27
d_call: NA
clone_size: NA
cdr3_nt: TGTGCCAGCACCCCGTCGTTCGATAACCCCGGAAACACCATATATTTT
cdr3_aa: CASTPSFDNPGNTIYF

j_call: TRBJ1-1
v_call: TRBV6-6
d_call: TRBD1
clone_size: few
cdr3_nt: TGTGCCAGCAGTTACTCGAATTTGCCTGGACAGGGGTTCGGGACTGAAGCTTTCTTT
cdr3_aa: CASSYSNLPGQGFGTEAFF

j_call: TRBJ2-1
v_call: TRBV7-9
d_call: TRBD2
clone_size: NA
cdr3_nt: TGTGCCAGCAGAACCGGGGGGGATCATGAGCAGTTCTTC
cdr3_aa: CASRTGGDHEQFF

j_call: TRBJ2-2
v_call: TRBV5-8
d_call: NA
clone_size: NA
cdr3_nt: TGTGCCAGCAGCTTAAGTGTCCGACAGTTCACCGGGGAGCTGTTTTTT
cdr3_aa: CASSLSVRQFTGELFF